This T cell receptor beta chain was documented in a study of T cells in localized non-small cell lung cancer (dated by TCRdb to about 2020). Broadly, across the study: Comparing tumors with uninvolved tumor-adjacent lungs, the study looked at the T cell repertoires of over 200 patients with early-stage NSCLC. Of the NSCLC patients, 129 were male and about a hundred were female, and the mean age was roughly 61 years. The cohort comprised 200 to 300 treatment-naïve NSCLC patients with resected, localized lung tumors.

V was cut back by 1 base and J by 5 bases, leaving a gap of 5 bases between them. Reading from cysteine to phenylalanine, the CDR3 counts 12 amino acids. Solely the CDR3 DNA is kept, with 36 bases framed from the first base. As encoded in the germline V gene, CDR1 is SGHAT while CDR2 is FQNNGV. The immunoSEQ Assay was used to sequence TCR beta CDR3 regions from DNA. As for how the authors treated the data: To compute T cell density, TCR beta template counts were normalized to usable DNA, which was estimated by amplifying housekeeping genes. Richness was estimated with the preseqR package, extrapolating to 400,000 templates for PBMC samples and 120,000 templates for tissue samples. Clonality was defined by subtracting Pielou's evenness from one. Differential abundance testing on productive amino-acid clonotypes, with a minimum total count of 5 and an alpha of 0.1, was used to identify tissue-enriched TCRs. The Jaccard Index and the Morisita Overlap Index were used to measure how much the repertoires overlapped between compartments. GLIPH grouped TCR beta CDR3s together with public tetramer-defined viral CDR3s, and a viral motif had to include at least three viral sequences and also show V-gene enrichment. TCRdb limited this immuneACCESS table to in-frame rearrangements with V and J called. A share of clones is missing; checked studies link under half to unresolved V genes, and the rest is unexplained. The DNA gave D and trimming, while V, J and clone size come from that table. This sample is represented by roughly 6,000 clones; roughly 86% of them were singletons. The ten largest clones capture 15% to 20% of the sample.

Note on this clone: The clone's antigen remains unknown. Qualities for individual bases were not recorded, and no much larger clone is one base off.

At diagnosis, tumor, uninvolved tumor-adjacent lung and peripheral blood were collected and then preserved as a mix of FFPE and fresh-frozen material. For TCR repertoire profiling, blood samples were analyzed as peripheral blood mononuclear cells. Overall study results and their limits: Because of the exploratory design, TCR variables were selected using unadjusted p-values without false-discovery rate correction. Of the top 100 tumor clones, a median of roughly 53 were detected in paired uninvolved adjacent lung; approximately 30 were also among that lung's top 100. Uninvolved tumor-adjacent lung showed the highest T cell clonality, higher than tumor, which suggests more focused antigenic responses in the adjacent lung. Higher T cell density in blood was associated with longer overall survival, whereas higher clonality in adjacent lung was associated with shorter survival. Because multi-region sequencing of the tumors was not done, intratumor heterogeneity could not be ruled out.

The chain is encoded by TRBV11-2 joined to TRBJ2-5; the D gene assignment is ambiguous. Sample: peripheral blood, taken before any cancer treatment. The sequence derives from a male donor older than 55 with stage I lung adenocarcinoma. The nucleotides read TGTGCCAGCAGCTTAGGATGGGAGACCCAGTACTTC. This gives the protein CASSLGWETQYF. Beyond the CDR3, the reference TRBV11-2 and TRBJ2-5 genes provide the residues; the full variable domain reads: EAGVAQSPRYKIIEKRQSVAFWCNPISGHATLYWYQQILGQGPKLLIQFQNNGVVDDSQLPKDRFSAERLKGVDSTLKIQPAKLEDSAVYLCASSLGWETQYFGPGTRLLVL.